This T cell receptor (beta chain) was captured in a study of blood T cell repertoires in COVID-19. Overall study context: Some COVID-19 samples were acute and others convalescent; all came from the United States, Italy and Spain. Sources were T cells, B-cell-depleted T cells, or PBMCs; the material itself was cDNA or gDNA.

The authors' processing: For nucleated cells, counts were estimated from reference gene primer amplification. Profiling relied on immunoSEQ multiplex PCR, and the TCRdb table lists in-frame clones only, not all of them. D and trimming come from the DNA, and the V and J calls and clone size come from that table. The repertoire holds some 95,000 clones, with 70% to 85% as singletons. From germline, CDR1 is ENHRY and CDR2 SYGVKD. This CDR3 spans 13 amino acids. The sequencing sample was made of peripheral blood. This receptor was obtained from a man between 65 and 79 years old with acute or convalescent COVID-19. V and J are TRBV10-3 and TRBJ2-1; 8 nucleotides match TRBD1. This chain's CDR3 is CATGTGSYNEQFF. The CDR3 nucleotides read TGTGCTACCGGGACAGGCTCCTACAATGAGCAGTTCTTC.